These 30 T cell receptor beta chains originate from one sample sequenced in a study of cytomegalovirus exposure and HLA in healthy donors. TCRdb keeps only in-frame clones here, not all; method: immunoSEQ multiplex PCR. Of about 160,000 clones in the sample, around nine tenths were seen once. The specimen sequenced was PBMCs. All receptors come from a young man in good health and CMV-seronegative.

The rearrangement links TRBV5-4 to TRBJ1-2; D gene uncertain. This CDR3 has 14 residues. Trimming stripped 0 bases from V and 0 bases from J, with 6 bases between. CDR1 and CDR2 from the germline V gene are SGHNT and YYREEE (reference sequence). CDR3 loop: CASSLDTANYGYTF. In DNA form, the CDR3 reads TGTGCCAGCAGCTTGGACACCGCTAACTATGGCTACACCTTC.

This chain uses TRBV2 with TRBJ1-5, with D perhaps matching TRBD1 (6 bases). This CDR3 has 15 residues. Trimming took 5 bases from V and 1 from J, leaving 12 bases between them. Germline values: CDR1 SNHLY, CDR2 FYNNEI. The CDR3 nucleotides are TGTGCCAGCAGTCAGGGGAGTAGGAGCAATCAGCCCCAGCATTTT. Translation gives CASSQGSRSNQPQHF.

The V and J genes are TRBV6-6 and TRBJ1-1; no clear D. This CDR3 spans 12 amino acids. The germline V gene has CDR1 MNHNY and CDR2 SVGAGI (reference sequence). Trimming pared 6 bases from V and 5 bases from J, leaving 10 bases between. This chain's CDR3 is CASRSTGTEAFF. Written as DNA, the CDR3 is TGTGCCAGCAGGTCAACGGGGACTGAAGCTTTCTTT.

This rearrangement joins TRBV5-1 to TRBJ2-7; 9 positions match TRBD2. This CDR3 has 14 amino acids. The V gene's germline CDR1 is SGHRS and CDR2 YFSETQ. The ends lost 4 bases at V and 2 bases at J; junction bases unmatched: 4. The CDR3 region is CASSASGGPYEQYF. CDR3 bases: TGCGCCAGCAGCGCGAGCGGGGGGCCCTACGAGCAGTACTTC.

This rearrangement joins TRBV28 to TRBJ1-1, with D unclear. The germline CDR1 and CDR2 sequences are MDHEN and SYDVKM. This CDR3 has 14 amino acids. Trimming shortened V by 2 bases and J by 6 bases, and 13 bases separated the two germline ends. DNA for the CDR3: TGTGCCAGCAGTTTAGGCCAGGATGTCGCTGAAGCTTTCTTT. Protein product: CASSLGQDVAEAFF.

V gene TRBV6-6 combines with J gene TRBJ2-7; possibly TRBD2 for D (5 bases). This CDR3 is 12 amino acids long. The V and J ends lost 6 bases and 3 bases respectively, with 9 bases between them. From germline, CDR1 is MNHNY and CDR2 SVGAGI (reference sequence). This CDR3 reads CASRSRDYEQYV. For the CDR3, the DNA is TGTGCCAGCAGATCCCGGGACTACGAGCAGTACGTC.

The chain joins TRBV28 to TRBJ1-5; tentative D call: TRBD1 (5 bases). V was trimmed by 8 bases and J by 3 bases, leaving 17 bases between them. CDR1 and CDR2 (germline): MDHEN, SYDVKM. This CDR3 is built from 15 residues. The CDR3 nucleotides read TGTGCCAGCTCCCCCGAGTCCAGGGTCAATCAGCCCCAGCATTTT. This encodes CASSPESRVNQPQHF.

The chain is built from TRBV27 and TRBJ2-1; TRBD2 agrees at 9 bases. Germline V CDR1 and CDR2: MNHEY, SMNVEV (reference sequence). This CDR3 is 18 amino acids long. V shed 6 bases and J 5 bases; nucleotides not matched to a gene: 17. This CDR3 reads CASRTGTVAGAWHNEQFF. CDR3 coding DNA: TGTGCCAGCAGAACAGGGACAGTAGCGGGAGCTTGGCACAATGAGCAGTTCTTC.

The rearrangement uses TRBV5-1 and TRBJ2-4; 9 nucleotides align to TRBD1. The CDR3 consists of 15 residues. The V gene end was trimmed by 4 bases and the J gene end by 3 bases; junction bases not matched to a gene: 5. Germline lookup yields CDR1 SGHRS and CDR2 YFSETQ. The CDR3 region is CASSAQGAGKNIQYF. CDR3 nucleotide sequence: TGCGCCAGCAGCGCACAGGGGGCCGGCAAAAACATTCAGTACTTC.

The chain uses TRBV5-5 and TRBJ1-5; 10 bases are shared with TRBD1. The CDR3 loop spans 19 amino acids. The trim removed 5 bases at V and 1 base at J, leaving 15 bases unmatched. CDR1 is SGHKS and CDR2 is YYEKEE in the germline V gene (reference sequence). CDR3 bases: TGTGCCAGCAGTCCTACCGGGACAGGGGCTTCGGCGAGCAATCAGCCCCAGCATTTT. Translation gives CASSPTGTGASASNQPQHF. Using reference TRBV5-5 and TRBJ1-5 for the parts outside the CDR3, the full variable domain is DAGVTQSPTHLIKTRGQQVTLRCSPISGHKSVSWYQQVLGQGPQFIFQYYEKEERGRGNFPDRFSARQFPNYSSELNVNALLLGDSALYLCASSPTGTGASASNQPQHFGDGTRLSIL.

This chain connects TRBV6-5 to TRBJ1-6; no definite D call. CDR3 length: 16 amino acids. The germline CDR1 and CDR2 sequences are MNHEY and SVGAGI. Trimming stripped 4 bases from V and 0 bases from J, with 10 bases between. CDR3 in DNA: TGTGCCAGCAGTTCGCGTATAAGCTCCTATAATTCACCCCTCCACTTT. This codes for CASSSRISSYNSPLHF.

This clone was seen only once. The J gene is TRBJ2-1, the V gene TRBV2; a weak D match, TRBD1 (5 bases). Germline lookup yields CDR1 SNHLY and CDR2 FYNNEI. CDR3 size: 15 residues. Deletions cut 6 bases from V and 12 bases from J, with 24 bases between. The chain's CDR3 is CASSVGRIQGRMQFF. Written as DNA, the CDR3 is TGTGCCAGCAGCGTTGGACGAATTCAGGGTAGGATGCAGTTCTTC.

This chain connects TRBV25-1 to TRBJ2-7, with 11 bases matching TRBD2. The CDR3 consists of 17 residues. Germline trimming cut 5 bases from V and 1 base from J; bases unmatched to any gene: 10. CDR1 is MGHDK and CDR2 is SYGVNS in the germline V gene. CDR3 nucleotide sequence: TGTGCCAGCAGTTTTCCCCCCCCTAGCGGGGGGTCCTACGAGCAGTACGTC. This translates into CASSFPPPSGGSYEQYV.

This chain joins TRBV27 and TRBJ2-5; TRBD2 aligns across 9 bases. Per the germline V gene, CDR1 is MNHEY and CDR2 is SMNVEV (reference sequence). This CDR3 comprises 15 residues. Trimming cost V 5 bases and J 1 base; bases outside gene matches: 5. The CDR3 coding sequence is TGTGCCAGCAGTCCTAGCGGGACCTTCCAAGAGACCCAGTACTTC. This encodes CASSPSGTFQETQYF.

This sequence joins TRBV5-1 and TRBJ2-7, with D uncertain. Germline V gene lookup returns CDR1 SGHRS and CDR2 YFSETQ. This CDR3 has 13 residues. V was shortened by 2 bases and J by 0 bases, with 6 bases between the two germline ends. The chain's CDR3 is CASSFVSSYEQYF. CDR3 bases: TGCGCCAGCAGCTTTGTGAGCTCCTACGAGCAGTACTTC.

CDR3 nucleotide sequence: TGTGCCATCAGTCGACAGGGTCGAGAGACCCAGTACTTC. It specifies CAISRQGRETQYF. This sequence joins TRBV10-3 and TRBJ2-5; 7 positions match TRBD1. Germline trimming cut 5 bases from V and 4 bases from J; bases unmatched to any gene: 4. Germline V gene data show CDR1 as ENHRY and CDR2 as SYGVKD. The CDR3 runs 13 residues.

This chain uses TRBV30 with TRBJ2-1; D is perhaps TRBD1 (5 bases). The CDR3 length is 13 residues. In germline, CDR1 is GTSNPN, CDR2 SVGIG (reference sequence). The germline V and J ends were trimmed by 2 bases and 2 bases, with 7 bases remaining between them. The CDR3 sequence: CAWSSTAYNEQFF. CDR3 coding DNA: TGTGCCTGGAGTTCGACAGCCTACAATGAGCAGTTCTTC.

The chain employs TRBV20-1 and TRBJ2-1, with 8 bases lining up with TRBD2. The CDR3 has 10 amino acids. Germline loops: CDR1 DFQATT, CDR2 SNEGSKA (reference sequence). V gave up 3 bases and J gave up 13 bases; unmatched junction bases: 2. The CDR3 spells CSASGREQFF. The DNA for the CDR3 is TGCAGTGCTAGCGGGAGGGAACAGTTCTTC.

The rearrangement links TRBV19 to TRBJ2-7, with a tentative D call TRBD1 (6 bases). Germline assignment: CDR1 LNHDA and CDR2 SQIVND (reference sequence). CDR3 length: 11 residues. V was shortened by 9 bases and J by 3 bases, with 9 bases between the two germline ends. The CDR3, as DNA: TGTGCCAGCGGACAGTTCTACGAGCAGTACTTC. Protein product: CASGQFYEQYF.

The V gene is TRBV28, the J gene TRBJ2-5; TRBD2 aligns across 8 bases. The CDR3 spans 13 residues. In germline, CDR1 is MDHEN, CDR2 SYDVKM. J lost 9 bases, V lost 6 bases, and 9 bases had no gene match. The CDR3 DNA reads TGTGCCAGCAGCCAAGCGGGGGCCGGGGCCCAGTACTTC. As protein: CASSQAGAGAQYF.

The V and J genes are TRBV7-9 and TRBJ2-1; maybe TRBD1 (6 bases). CDR3 length equals 19 residues. Trimming removed 5 bases from V and 0 bases from J, with 23 bases in between. Germline values: CDR1 SEHNR, CDR2 FQNEAQ (reference sequence). CDR3 residues: CASSGPGHRAKSSYNEQFF. The CDR3 nucleotides are TGTGCCAGCAGCGGTCCGGGACACCGGGCAAAGAGCTCCTACAATGAGCAGTTCTTC.

This chain uses TRBV29-1 with TRBJ1-1, with D perhaps matching TRBD1 (5 bases). CDR1 and CDR2 from the germline V gene are SQVTM and ANQGSEA. The V and J ends lost 7 bases and 3 bases respectively, with 21 bases between them. The CDR3 is made up of 15 amino acids. The CDR3 DNA is TGCAGCGCTCGATTCGGAGTAGAAGGGGACACTGAAGCTTTCTTT. This gives the protein CSARFGVEGDTEAFF.

The chain is built from TRBV4-3 and TRBJ2-1; TRBD2 agrees at 10 bases. CDR3 length: 17 residues. The V segment lost 0 bases and the J segment 7 bases; nucleotides outside the gene matches: 9. Germline assignment: CDR1 LGHNA and CDR2 YSLEER. The CDR3 nucleotides are TGCGCCAGCAGCCAAGAAGGCCCGGGACTAGCGTCTAATGAGCAGTTCTTC. Translated, it gives CASSQEGPGLASNEQFF.

This clone was seen a handful of times. The J gene is TRBJ2-1, the V gene TRBV10-2; 8 bases match TRBD2. The CDR3 is 14 amino acids. Germline loops: CDR1 WSHSY, CDR2 SAAADI. V was clipped by 5 bases and J by 5 bases; unmatched bases: 5. The CDR3 sequence is CASSPSGPHNEQFF. Written as DNA, the CDR3 is TGCGCCAGCAGTCCTAGCGGGCCACACAATGAGCAGTTCTTC.

The rearrangement joins TRBV21-1 to TRBJ2-1; TRBD2, the table's D call, lacks a check against the DNA. TRBV21-1 constitutes a pseudogene. This CDR3 contains 15 residues. CDR3 DNA: TGTGCCAGCAGCGAGGAGCGGGAGACCTACAATGAGCAGTTCTTC. Its protein is CASSEERETYNEQFF.

J is TRBJ1-1 and V is TRBV28; possibly TRBD1 for D (5 bases). The CDR3 loop spans 14 amino acids. The germline V gene encodes CDR1 MDHEN and CDR2 SYDVKM. The ends were cut back, 6 bases at V and 5 bases at J, with 16 bases in the middle. The CDR3 sequence is CASRSFRARTEAFF. The CDR3 nucleotides read TGTGCCAGCAGATCATTCAGGGCCCGAACTGAAGCTTTCTTT. The whole variable domain, remainder taken from reference TRBV28 and TRBJ1-1, is DVKVTQSSRYLVKRTGEKVFLECVQDMDHENMFWYRQDPGLGLRLIYFSYDVKMKEKGDIPEGYSVSREKKERFSLILESASTNQTSMYLCASRSFRARTEAFFGQGTRLTVV.

The rearrangement links TRBV5-1 to TRBJ1-1; D perhaps matches TRBD1 (5 bases). The CDR3 is made up of 17 amino acids. Germline-derived CDR1 and CDR2 are SGHRS and YFSETQ. The V gene lost 4 bases and the J gene lost 4 bases, with 23 bases spanning the gap. The CDR3 DNA sequence: TGCGCCAGCAGCCTTCAGGGTCTAACCGGGCCGGGCACTGAAGCTTTCTTT. Translating gives CASSLQGLTGPGTEAFF.

J is TRBJ2-7 and V is TRBV28; tentatively, D is TRBD1 (6 bases). Trimming took 1 base from V and 6 from J, leaving 16 bases between them. CDR1 MDHEN and CDR2 SYDVKM come from the germline V gene. The CDR3 has 15 amino acids. CDR3 DNA: TGTGCCAGCAGTTTATCGAGGACAGTTGGTGGCGAGCAGTACTTC. It is translated as CASSLSRTVGGEQYF.

The rearrangement joins TRBV28 to TRBJ2-7, with TRBD1 as a possible D gene (6 bases). This CDR3 has 14 residues. The germline V and J ends were trimmed by 6 bases and 4 bases, with 16 bases remaining between them. Germline V CDR1 and CDR2: MDHEN, SYDVKM. The CDR3 protein is CASRATGPSYEQYF. CDR3 nucleotides: TGTGCCAGCAGAGCGACAGGACCCAGTTACGAGCAGTACTTC. Complete variable domain (other parts from reference TRBV28 and TRBJ2-7): DVKVTQSSRYLVKRTGEKVFLECVQDMDHENMFWYRQDPGLGLRLIYFSYDVKMKEKGDIPEGYSVSREKKERFSLILESASTNQTSMYLCASRATGPSYEQYFGPGTRLTVT.

J is TRBJ2-5 and V is TRBV5-1; 14 positions match TRBD2. Losses at the gene ends were 4 bases for V and 2 bases for J; bases not matched to a gene: 4. The CDR3 spans 16 residues. The germline CDR1 and CDR2 sequences are SGHRS and YFSETQ. The CDR3 DNA sequence: TGCGCCAGCAGCCCAGGGACTAGCGGGAGTCAAGAGACCCAGTACTTC. Encoded protein: CASSPGTSGSQETQYF.